These T cell receptor beta chains were read from a single sample in a study of cytomegalovirus exposure and HLA in healthy donors. Produced via immunoSEQ multiplex PCR; TCRdb's table is partial and in-frame only. Among 130,000 or so clones listed, 66% were seen once. Sequenced material: PBMCs. The receptors were sampled from a woman in her sixties in good health and CMV-seronegative. The CDR3 runs from the conserved cysteine through the conserved F or W.

j_call | v_call | cdr3_aa
TRBJ2-3 | TRBV5-1 | CASSLGGMSTDTQYF
TRBJ1-1 | TRBV2 | CAGREIGQTNTEAFF
TRBJ2-2 | TRBV11-2 | CASSLDGVVRGGRAGELFF
TRBJ1-3 | TRBV7-9 | CASSSTGRSGNTIYF
TRBJ2-1 | TRBV7-9 | CSSSSVIGSSGIHKEQFF
TRBJ2-3 | TRBV9 | CASSVAMSADTQYF
TRBJ1-2 | TRBV5-4 | CASSLSGGLGYTF
TRBJ2-1 | TRBV6-1 | CASRLAISYNEQFF
TRBJ1-5 | TRBV4-1 | CASSQGDRPFYQPQHF
TRBJ1-2 | TRBV5-4 | CASSLVNRGQGSNYGYTF
TRBJ1-2 | TRBV27 | CASSSDRVGYTF
TRBJ1-4 | TRBV7-9 | CSSSLGGRGAEKLFF
NA | TRBV5-4 | CASSLLQGNEQYF
TRBJ2-6 | TRBV11-2 | CASSTRPGGGANVLTF
TRBJ2-7 | TRBV7-9 | CASSLGQGLGVSHEQYF
TRBJ2-7 | TRBV6-5 | CASSYWGASGTEQYF
TRBJ2-5 | TRBV7-8 | CASSTGPQETQYF
TRBJ2-1 | TRBV2 | CASAAGGHNEQFF
TRBJ2-2 | TRBV5-1 | CASSLVVFTGELFF
TRBJ2-4 | TRBV5-4 | CASSPGGAGNIQYF
TRBJ1-3 | TRBV6-1 | CASSTDKLPGDTIYF
TRBJ2-7 | TRBV7-2 | CASSLVPVPTYEQYF
TRBJ2-1 | TRBV19 | CASTSGLALYNEQFF
TRBJ2-2 | TRBV28 | CASRIAGGPATGELFF
TRBJ2-1 | TRBV9 | CASSARMSSYNEQFF
TRBJ2-1 | TRBV29-1 | CSVDRTQSPEQFF
TRBJ2-5 | TRBV19 | CASSMRFRLAVGKTQYF
TRBJ1-6 | TRBV9 | CASSAGGSPLHF
TRBJ2-2 | TRBV2 | CASSEVSRGRAGATRTGELFF
TRBJ1-2 | TRBV10-3 | CAIRDQTGDYGYTF
TRBJ1-3 | TRBV7-8 | CASSLAGGSGNTIYF
TRBJ2-7 | TRBV29-1 | CSVETGGGYEQYF
TRBJ2-7 | TRBV2 | CASGRGGGREQYF
TRBJ1-4 | TRBV6-5 | CASSLQGNNEKLFF
TRBJ1-2 | TRBV6-5 | CASSLQGARRNYGYTF
TRBJ2-1 | TRBV7-9 | CASSTRLAGRNEQFF
TRBJ2-1 | TRBV2 | CASSTTGRWANEQFF
TRBJ2-5 | TRBV5-1 | CASSPGALAAGKETQYF
TRBJ1-6 | TRBV13 | CASSFQGLSSYNSPLHF
TRBJ1-6 | TRBV6-5 | CASSYGTGNSPLHF
NA | TRBV7-3 | CASSPSPVTSGRARCEQYF
TRBJ1-2 | TRBV7-3 | CASSLIPGQEIRAF
TRBJ2-1 | TRBV4-2 | CASSQEGGREGLNEQFF
TRBJ2-1 | TRBV5-1 | CASSTGTSGSNEQFF
TRBJ1-5 | TRBV9 | CASSGLGNQPQHF
TRBJ1-4 | TRBV28 | CASRDDRVEKLFF
TRBJ2-3 | TRBV18 | CASSPLRGYTDTQYF
TRBJ1-4 | TRBV5-1 | CASSLGGTEKLFF
TRBJ1-2 | TRBV7-8 | CASSSVRDRGRYTF